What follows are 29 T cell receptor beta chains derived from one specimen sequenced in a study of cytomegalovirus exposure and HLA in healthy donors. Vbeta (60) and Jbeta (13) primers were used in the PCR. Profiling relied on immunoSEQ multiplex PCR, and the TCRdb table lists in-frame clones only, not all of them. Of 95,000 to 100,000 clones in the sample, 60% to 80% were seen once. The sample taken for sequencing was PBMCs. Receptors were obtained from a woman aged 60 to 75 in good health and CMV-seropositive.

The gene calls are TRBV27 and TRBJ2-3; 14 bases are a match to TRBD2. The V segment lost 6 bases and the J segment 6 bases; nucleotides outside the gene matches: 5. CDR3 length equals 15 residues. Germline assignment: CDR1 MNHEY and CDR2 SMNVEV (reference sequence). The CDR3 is CASRRGLAGEDTQYF. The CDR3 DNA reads TGTGCCAGCAGGAGGGGACTAGCGGGAGAGGATACGCAGTATTTT.

CDR3 sequence: CASSTTGYEQYF. CDR3 DNA: TGCGCCAGCAGTACAACAGGCTACGAGCAGTACTTC. The chain employs TRBV10-1 and TRBJ2-7, with a tentative D call TRBD1 (5 bases). The CDR3 sequence is 12 residues long. The germline V gene encodes CDR1 WNHNN and CDR2 SYGVQD (reference sequence). Trimming stripped 5 bases from V and 3 bases from J, with 8 bases between.

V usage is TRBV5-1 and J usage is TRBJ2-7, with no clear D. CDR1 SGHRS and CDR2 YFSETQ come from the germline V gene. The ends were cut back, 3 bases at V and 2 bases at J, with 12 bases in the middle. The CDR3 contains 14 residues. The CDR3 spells CASSSTTHTYEQYF. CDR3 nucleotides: TGCGCCAGCAGCTCGACGACTCATACCTACGAGCAGTACTTC.

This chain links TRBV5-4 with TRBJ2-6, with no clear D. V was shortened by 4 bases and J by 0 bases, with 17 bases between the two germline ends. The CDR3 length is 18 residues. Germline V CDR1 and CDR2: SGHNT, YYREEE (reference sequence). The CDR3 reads CASSGSADTDSGANVLTF. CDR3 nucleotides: TGTGCCAGCAGCGGCTCGGCAGATACAGACTCTGGGGCCAACGTCCTGACTTTC.

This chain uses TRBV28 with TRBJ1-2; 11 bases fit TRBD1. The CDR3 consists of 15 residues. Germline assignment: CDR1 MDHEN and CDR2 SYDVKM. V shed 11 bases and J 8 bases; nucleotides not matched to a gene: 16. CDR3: CAHKGQGGRGRGYTF. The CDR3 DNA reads TGTGCCCACAAGGGACAGGGGGGAAGAGGAAGAGGCTACACCTTC.

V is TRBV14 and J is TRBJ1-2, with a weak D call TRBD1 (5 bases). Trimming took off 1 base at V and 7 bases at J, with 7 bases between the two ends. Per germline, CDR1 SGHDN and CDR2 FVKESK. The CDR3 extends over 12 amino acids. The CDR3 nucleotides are TGTGCCAGCAGCCAAGCAGGGTTTGGCTACACCTTC. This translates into CASSQAGFGYTF.

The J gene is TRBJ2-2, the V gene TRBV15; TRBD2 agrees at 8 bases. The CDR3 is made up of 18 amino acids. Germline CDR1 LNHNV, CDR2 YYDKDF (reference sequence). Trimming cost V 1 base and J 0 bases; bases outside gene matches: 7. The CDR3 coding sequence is TGTGCCACCAGCAGAGGGGGAGCGGGAGCCTCGAACACCGGGGAGCTGTTTTTT. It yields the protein CATSRGGAGASNTGELFF.

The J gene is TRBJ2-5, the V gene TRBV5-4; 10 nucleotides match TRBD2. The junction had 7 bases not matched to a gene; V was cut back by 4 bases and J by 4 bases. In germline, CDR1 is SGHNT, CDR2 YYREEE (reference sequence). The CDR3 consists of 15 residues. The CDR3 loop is CASSQSGRGRETQYF. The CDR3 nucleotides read TGTGCCAGCAGCCAAAGCGGGAGGGGTCGAGAGACCCAGTACTTC.

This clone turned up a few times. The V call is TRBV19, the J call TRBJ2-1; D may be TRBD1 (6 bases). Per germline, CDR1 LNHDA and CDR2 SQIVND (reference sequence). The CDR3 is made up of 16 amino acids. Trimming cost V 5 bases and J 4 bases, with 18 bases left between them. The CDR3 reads CASSLNREITYNEQFF. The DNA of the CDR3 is TGTGCCAGTAGTCTAAACAGGGAGATTACATACAATGAGCAGTTCTTC.

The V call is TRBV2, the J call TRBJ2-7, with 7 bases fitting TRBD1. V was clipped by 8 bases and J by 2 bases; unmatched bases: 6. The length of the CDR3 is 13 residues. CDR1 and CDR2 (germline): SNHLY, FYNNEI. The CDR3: CASFSTGTYEQYF. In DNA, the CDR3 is TGTGCCAGCTTTTCGACAGGGACCTACGAGCAGTACTTC.

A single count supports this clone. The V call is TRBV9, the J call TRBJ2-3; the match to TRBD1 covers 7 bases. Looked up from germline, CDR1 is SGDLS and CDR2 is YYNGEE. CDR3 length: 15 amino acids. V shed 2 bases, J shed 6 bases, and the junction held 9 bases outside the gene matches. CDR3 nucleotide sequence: TGTGCCAGCAGCGTCCGGGACAGAGCGTCGGATACGCAGTATTTT. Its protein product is CASSVRDRASDTQYF.

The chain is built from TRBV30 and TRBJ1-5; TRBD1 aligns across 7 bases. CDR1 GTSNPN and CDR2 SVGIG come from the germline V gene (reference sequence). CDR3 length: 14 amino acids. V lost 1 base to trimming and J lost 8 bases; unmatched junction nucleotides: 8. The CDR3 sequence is CAWSGLTGREPQHF. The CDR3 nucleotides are TGTGCCTGGAGTGGGTTGACAGGGCGGGAGCCCCAGCATTTT.

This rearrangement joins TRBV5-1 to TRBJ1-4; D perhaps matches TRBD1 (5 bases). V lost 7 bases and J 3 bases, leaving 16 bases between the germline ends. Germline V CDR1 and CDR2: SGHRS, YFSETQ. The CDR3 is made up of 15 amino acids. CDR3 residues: CASGLAGQANEKLFF. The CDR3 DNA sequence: TGCGCCAGCGGCCTCGCGGGGCAGGCTAATGAAAAACTGTTTTTT.

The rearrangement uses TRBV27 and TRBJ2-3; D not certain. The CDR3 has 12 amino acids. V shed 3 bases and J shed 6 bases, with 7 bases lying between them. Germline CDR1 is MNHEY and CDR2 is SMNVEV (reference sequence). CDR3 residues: CASSFGRDTQYF. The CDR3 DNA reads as TGTGCCAGCAGTTTCGGCAGGGATACGCAGTATTTT.

The CDR3 nucleotides are TGTGCCAGCAGCCGACGGAGTTATGGCGGGAGGGCACTAACCTACGAGCAGTACTTC. This sequence encodes CASSRRSYGGRALTYEQYF. The rearrangement links TRBV5-4 to TRBJ2-7; 9 bases fit TRBD2. The CDR3 has 19 residues. After removal of 4 bases from V and 2 bases from J, the junction contained 19 bases not matched to a gene. In germline, CDR1 is SGHNT, CDR2 YYREEE (reference sequence). Using reference TRBV5-4 and TRBJ2-7 for the parts outside the CDR3, the full variable domain is ETGVTQSPTHLIKTRGQQVTLRCSSQSGHNTVSWYQQALGQGPQFIFQYYREEENGRGNFPPRFSGLQFPNYSSELNVNALELDDSALYLCASSRRSYGGRALTYEQYFGPGTRLTVT.

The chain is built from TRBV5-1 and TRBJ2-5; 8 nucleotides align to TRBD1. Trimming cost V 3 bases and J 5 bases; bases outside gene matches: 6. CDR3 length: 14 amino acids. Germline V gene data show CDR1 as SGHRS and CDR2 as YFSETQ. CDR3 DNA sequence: TGCGCCAGCAGCTCGGACAGGGCTTGGGAGACCCAGTACTTC. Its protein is CASSSDRAWETQYF.

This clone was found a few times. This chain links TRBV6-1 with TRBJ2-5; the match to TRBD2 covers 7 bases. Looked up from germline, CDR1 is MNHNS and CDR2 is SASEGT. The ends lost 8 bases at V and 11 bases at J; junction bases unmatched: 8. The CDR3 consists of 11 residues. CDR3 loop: CASAAGAGQYF. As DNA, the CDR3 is TGTGCCAGCGCGGCGGGAGCTGGGCAGTACTTC.

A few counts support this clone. CDR3 in amino acids: CATSSLRGTEAFF. The DNA of the CDR3 is TGTGCCACTTCTTCACTCAGAGGAACTGAAGCTTTCTTT. The rearrangement joins TRBV6-6 to TRBJ1-1; no firm D call. This CDR3 spans 13 amino acids. Germline values: CDR1 MNHNY, CDR2 SVGAGI (reference sequence). With 10 bases removed from V and 5 bases from J, the gap between germline ends came to 17 bases.

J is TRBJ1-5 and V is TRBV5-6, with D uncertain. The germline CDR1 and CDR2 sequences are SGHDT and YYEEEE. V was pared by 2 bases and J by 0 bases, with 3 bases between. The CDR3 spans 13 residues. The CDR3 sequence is CASSFGSNQPQHF. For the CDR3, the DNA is TGTGCCAGCAGCTTCGGTAGCAATCAGCCCCAGCATTTT.

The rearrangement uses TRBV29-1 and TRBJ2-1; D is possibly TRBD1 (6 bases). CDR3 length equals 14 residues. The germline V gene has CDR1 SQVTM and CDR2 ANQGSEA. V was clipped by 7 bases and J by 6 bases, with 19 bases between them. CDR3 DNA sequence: TGCAGCGCCCGGTCCAGGGGAATCGGCAATGAGCAGTTCTTC. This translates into CSARSRGIGNEQFF.

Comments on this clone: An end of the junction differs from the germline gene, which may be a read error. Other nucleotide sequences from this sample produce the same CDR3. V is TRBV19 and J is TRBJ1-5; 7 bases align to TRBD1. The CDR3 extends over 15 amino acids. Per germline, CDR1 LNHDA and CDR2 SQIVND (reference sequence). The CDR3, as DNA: TGTGCCAGTAGTATAGTCGCAGGGGGGAATCAGCCTCAGCATTTT. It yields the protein CASSIVAGGNQPQHF.

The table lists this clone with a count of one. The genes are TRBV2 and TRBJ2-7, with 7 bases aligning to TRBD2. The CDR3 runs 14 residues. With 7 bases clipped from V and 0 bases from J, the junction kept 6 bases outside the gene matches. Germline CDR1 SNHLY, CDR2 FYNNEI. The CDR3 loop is CASMWREHSYEQYF. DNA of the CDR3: TGTGCCAGCATGTGGCGGGAGCACTCCTACGAGCAGTACTTC.

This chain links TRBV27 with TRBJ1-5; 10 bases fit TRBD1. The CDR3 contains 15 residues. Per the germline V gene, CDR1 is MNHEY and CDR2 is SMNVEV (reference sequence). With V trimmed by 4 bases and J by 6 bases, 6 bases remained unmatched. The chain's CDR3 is CASSSGQGPSQPQHF. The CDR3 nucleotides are TGTGCCAGCAGTTCGGGACAGGGGCCGTCTCAGCCCCAGCATTTT.

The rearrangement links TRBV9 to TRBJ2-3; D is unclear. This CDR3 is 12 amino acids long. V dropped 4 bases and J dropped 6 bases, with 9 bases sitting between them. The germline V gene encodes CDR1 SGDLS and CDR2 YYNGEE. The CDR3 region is CASSPIADTQYF. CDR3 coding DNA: TGTGCCAGCAGCCCTATTGCGGATACGCAGTATTTT.

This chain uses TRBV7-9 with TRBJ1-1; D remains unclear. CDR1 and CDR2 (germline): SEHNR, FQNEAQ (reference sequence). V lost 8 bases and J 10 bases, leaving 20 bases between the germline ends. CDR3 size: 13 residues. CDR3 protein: CASRSDYGIAAFF. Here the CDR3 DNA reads TGTGCCAGCCGCTCCGACTATGGGATTGCAGCTTTCTTT. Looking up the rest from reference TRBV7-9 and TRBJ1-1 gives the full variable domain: DTGVSQNPRHKITKRGQNVTFRCDPISEHNRLYWYRQTLGQGPEFLTYFQNEAQLEKSRLLSDRFSAERPKGSFSTLEIQRTEQGDSAMYLCASRSDYGIAAFFGQGTRLTVV.

CDR3 DNA sequence: TGCGCCAGCAGCCCAATGACTCGAGGGAGCGGGAGCTCAGATACGCAGTATTTT. Residues: CASSPMTRGSGSSDTQYF. The gene calls are TRBV5-1 and TRBJ2-3; 8 bases fit TRBD2. The V segment lost 4 bases and the J segment 4 bases; nucleotides outside the gene matches: 17. This CDR3 has 18 residues. The V gene's germline CDR1 is SGHRS and CDR2 YFSETQ.

The CDR3 sequence is CATRMQGTYEQYF. In DNA, the CDR3 is TGTGCCACCCGGATGCAGGGGACCTACGAGCAGTACTTC. The chain has TRBV19 and TRBJ2-7, with a possible D match to TRBD1 (6 bases). The CDR3 has 13 residues. V was shortened by 10 bases and J by 2 bases, with 15 bases between the two germline ends. The germline V gene has CDR1 LNHDA and CDR2 SQIVND (reference sequence).

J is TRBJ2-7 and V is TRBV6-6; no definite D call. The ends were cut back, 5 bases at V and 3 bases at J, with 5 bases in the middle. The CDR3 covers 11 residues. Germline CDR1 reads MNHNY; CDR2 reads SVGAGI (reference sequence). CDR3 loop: CASSNSYEQYF. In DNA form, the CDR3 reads TGTGCCAGCAGTAACAGCTACGAGCAGTACTTC.

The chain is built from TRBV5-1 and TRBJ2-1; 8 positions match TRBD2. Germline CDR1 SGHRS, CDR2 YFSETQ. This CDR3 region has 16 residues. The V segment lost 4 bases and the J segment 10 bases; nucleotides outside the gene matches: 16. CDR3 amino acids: CASSHPTSGRIREQFF. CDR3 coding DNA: TGCGCCAGCAGCCATCCAACCAGCGGGAGAATTAGGGAGCAGTTCTTC.